The clone carrying this T cell receptor (beta chain) was seen only a few times. The antigen remains undetermined. The data stem from a study of T cell repertoires in cytomegalovirus infection. Study overall: The authors used CMV epitopes that were HLA-C-restricted (recently identified) and HLA-B-restricted (well studied). Public TCR beta signature analysis indicated the presence of both CMV infection and matching HLA type.

The germline CDR1 and CDR2 sequences are SGHTA and FQGNSA. This CDR3 spans 15 amino acids. V was shortened by 6 bases and J by 1 base, with 13 bases between the two germline ends. General study points: Identification of carriers of CMV plus the relevant HLA was performed using cumulative public TCR beta family frequency. Predominance within the ex vivo response was attributable to HLA-C-restricted CMV-specific TCR beta clonotypes.

TCRdb recomputed calls from the reads with MiXCR, one row per CDR3 protein. The table lists approximately 270,000 distinct CDR3 sequences, about 20% of them singletons. The TCR sequence derives from a human donor in good health (CMV status not recorded). Some clones in this sample may be carry-over from other donors' samples. Source: cultured PBMCs, taken from culture after CMV antigen stimulation. The gene calls are TRBV7-2 and TRBJ2-1; D not resolved. DNA for the CDR3: TGTGCCAGCAGACCCCCCGGGCTATCCTACAATGAGCAGTTCTTC. Its translation is CASRPPGLSYNEQFF.